The entry below describes one T cell receptor beta chain. Its target is not known. CDR3 length equals 14 residues. The entry originates in a study of cytomegalovirus exposure and HLA in healthy donors. Study-wide points: Earlier results showed most TCR beta V segments being productive about 90% or about 30% of the time.

In the PCR, 60 Vbeta and 13 Jbeta primers were used. The data were produced by immunoSEQ multiplex PCR, yet TCRdb's version contains in-frame clones alone and is incomplete. The sample contains 100,000 to 150,000 clones, about 86% of which appear only once. Sequencing was carried out using PBMCs. The receptor's source is a young man in good health and CMV-seronegative. This chain links TRBV21-1 with TRBJ2-3; TRBD1, the table's D call, was not compared with the DNA. TRBV21-1 is shown as a pseudogene. CDR3 coding DNA: TGTGCCAGCAGCAAAGACAGGGGCACAGATACGCAGTATTTT. Encoded protein: CASSKDRGTDTQYF.